The 15 T cell receptor beta chains listed next were all sequenced from one sample in a study of identical twins. TCRdb redid the calling of the 5' RACE reads with MiXCR, one entry per CDR3 protein. The repertoire holds approximately 690,000 distinct CDR3 sequences, approximately 6.1% seen once, with about 2% in the top ten. Sample: naive T cells sorted from blood. The receptor source for this set is a man between 18 and 29 years old in good health.

The chain combines TRBV28 with TRBJ2-5; perhaps D is TRBD1 or TRBD2 (5 bases each). The CDR3 runs to 15 residues. Germline CDR1 MDHEN, CDR2 SYDVKM. Trimming stripped 3 bases from V and 5 bases from J, with 16 bases between. This CDR3 is CASSFPPGTGETQYF. CDR3 nucleotide sequence: TGTGCCAGCAGTTTCCCGCCAGGGACCGGGGAGACCCAGTACTTC.

In nucleotides, the CDR3 is TGCAGTGCTAGAGCGAGTACCGTCACGATTTTTGGGACAGATAATAATGAGCAGTTCTTC. Translating gives CSARASTVTIFGTDNNEQFF. This chain links TRBV20-1 with TRBJ2-1; the match to TRBD1 covers 7 bases. Germline CDR1 is DFQATT and CDR2 is SNEGSKA (reference sequence). V lost 1 base, J lost 7 bases, and 25 bases stayed unmatched. The CDR3 runs to 20 residues.

This chain links TRBV20-1 with TRBJ1-5; 8 nucleotides agree with TRBD1. After removal of 6 bases from V and 2 bases from J, the junction contained 9 bases not matched to a gene. This CDR3 is built from 15 residues. From germline, CDR1 is DFQATT and CDR2 SNEGSKA (reference sequence). The CDR3 region is CSADRTGWGNQPQHF. In DNA, the CDR3 is TGCAGTGCAGACCGGACAGGGTGGGGCAATCAGCCCCAGCATTTT.

This chain joins TRBV4-2 and TRBJ2-1; D is perhaps TRBD2 (6 bases). Trimming took 0 bases from V and 10 from J, leaving 19 bases between them. This CDR3 contains 16 residues. Germline CDR1 reads LGHNA; CDR2 reads YNFKEQ. DNA of the CDR3: TGTGCCAGCAGCCAAGATGGGGAATCGGACTATGGAGAGCAGTTCTTC. This sequence encodes CASSQDGESDYGEQFF.

The gene calls are TRBV7-9 and TRBJ1-4; unclear D gene. V lost 11 bases and J lost 3, with 19 bases in between. CDR1 is SEHNR, CDR2 FQNEAQ, per germline (reference sequence). CDR3 length: 15 residues. CDR3 sequence reads: CASAGGLTANEKLFF. CDR3 bases: TGTGCCTCGGCGGGTGGTCTTACGGCTAATGAAAAACTGTTTTTT.

The chain couples TRBV21-1 to TRBJ2-7; the table calls TRBD2, which could not be checked here. TRBV21-1 is classified as a pseudogene. This CDR3 is built from 13 residues. Written as DNA, the CDR3 is TGTGCCCGGACTAGCGGGAGGGCCCACGAGCAGTACGTC. Its translation: CARTSGRAHEQYV.

The J gene is TRBJ1-2, the V gene TRBV29-1; D might be TRBD1 (5 bases). The CDR3 sequence is 12 residues long. The V end lost 5 bases, the J end lost 5 bases, and 12 bases lay between the germline ends. Germline-derived CDR1 and CDR2 are SQVTM and ANQGSEA. The CDR3 region is CSVSLGAYGYTF. Written as DNA, the CDR3 is TGCAGCGTTTCCCTCGGGGCTTATGGCTACACCTTC.

V and J are TRBV6-5 and TRBJ1-6, with TRBD1 identical over 7 bases. After removal of 2 bases from V and 7 bases from J, the junction contained 8 bases not matched to a gene. The CDR3 runs to 16 residues. In germline, CDR1 is MNHEY, CDR2 SVGAGI. The CDR3 nucleotides are TGTGCCAGCAGTTACACTACGACAGGGACAAATTCACCCCTCCACTTT. This gives the protein CASSYTTTGTNSPLHF.

This chain uses TRBV3-1 with TRBJ2-1, with D unclear. Trimming cost V 4 bases and J 2 bases, with 15 bases left between them. The CDR3 extends over 16 amino acids. Germline CDR1 and CDR2: LGHDT and YNNKEL (reference sequence). The CDR3 DNA reads as TGTGCCAGCAGCCCCATGCCTGCCGGAGCCTACAATGAGCAGTTCTTC. This encodes CASSPMPAGAYNEQFF.

This clonotype was detected a few times. V is TRBV7-9 and J is TRBJ2-1; TRBD2 agrees at 13 bases. The CDR3 covers 17 residues. The J segment lost 12 bases and the V segment lost 2 bases, leaving 13 bases of the junction unmatched. Germline V lookup: CDR1 SEHNR, CDR2 FQNEAQ (reference sequence). Here the CDR3 DNA reads TGTGCCAGCAGCTTAACCCGGGGGACTAGCGGGGCCATGAGGCAGTTCTTC. It yields the protein CASSLTRGTSGAMRQFF.

In its sample, this clonotype was seen a few times. The chain combines TRBV27 with TRBJ2-1; TRBD2 is a possible D gene (6 bases). This CDR3 has 18 residues. CDR1 is MNHEY, CDR2 SMNVEV, per germline (reference sequence). V lost 0 bases to trimming and J lost 8 bases, with 23 bases between them. This CDR3 is CASSLSAPLAKGPHEQFF. The CDR3 DNA is TGTGCCAGCAGTTTATCGGCGCCACTAGCTAAGGGCCCCCATGAGCAGTTCTTC.

The table lists this clonotype with many counts. This rearrangement joins TRBV20-1 to TRBJ1-6, with D possibly being TRBD1 (6 bases). V was cut by 5 bases and J by 0 bases, with 11 bases left in between. The CDR3 contains 15 residues. Germline values: CDR1 DFQATT, CDR2 SNEGSKA (reference sequence). In DNA form, the CDR3 reads TGCAGTGCTTCAACAGGGATCTCCTATAATTCACCCCTCCACTTT. This encodes CSASTGISYNSPLHF.

The chain employs TRBV4-3 and TRBJ2-3, with D perhaps TRBD1 (6 bases). CDR3 length: 15 amino acids. CDR1 and CDR2 from the germline V gene are LGHNA and YSLEER. V lost 0 bases, J lost 3 bases, and 10 bases lay in between. The CDR3 is CASSQDGTQTDTQYF. CDR3 coding DNA: TGCGCCAGCAGCCAAGATGGGACACAGACAGATACGCAGTATTTT.

Many counts were recorded for this clonotype. J is TRBJ2-1 and V is TRBV12-3 or TRBV12-4, with D maybe TRBD2 (5 bases). V was shortened by 8 bases and J by 1 base, with 9 bases between the two germline ends. The CDR3 has 13 residues. The CDR3: CASLKRSYNEQFF. Written as DNA, the CDR3 is TGTGCCAGCTTAAAGCGGTCCTACAATGAGCAGTTCTTC.

This clonotype was found a few times. The CDR3 DNA reads as TGCGCCAGCAGCTTGTCCGGGACTAGCGGGAGACCCTCCTACAATGAGCAGTTCTTC. Translating gives CASSLSGTSGRPSYNEQFF. The rearrangement uses TRBV5-1 and TRBJ2-1; TRBD2 matches 14 bases. Losses at the gene ends were 1 base for V and 0 bases for J; bases not matched to a gene: 6. Germline V lookup: CDR1 SGHRS, CDR2 YFSETQ. This CDR3 is 19 amino acids long.